The 32 T cell receptor beta chains presented below share a single source sample, sequenced in a study of T-cell reconstitution after alpha-beta-depleted transplantation in children. TCRbeta library construction was performed incorporating unique molecular identifiers. TCRdb analysed the PCR reads with MiXCR anew, one entry per CDR3 protein. The repertoire includes 210,000 or so distinct CDR3 sequences, about 9.2% of them detected once, and around 6.2% sits in the top ten. The material was PBMCs from the stem cell graft donor, obtained from the stem cell graft. Receptors originate from a human donor who donated a stem cell graft to a child with acute lymphoblastic leukemia.

The gene calls are TRBV10-3 and TRBJ2-3, with TRBD2 matching over 9 bases. Germline trimming cut 0 bases from V and 11 bases from J; bases unmatched to any gene: 15. The CDR3 has 17 residues. Germline lookup yields CDR1 ENHRY and CDR2 SYGVKD. Here the CDR3 reads CAISESVGAGTSSEQYF. DNA of the CDR3: TGTGCCATCAGTGAGTCGGTTGGCGCAGGGACTAGCAGTGAGCAGTATTTT.

The sample holds a few counts of this clonotype. The V call is TRBV7-2, the J call TRBJ2-2, with D perhaps matching TRBD2 (7 bases). CDR1 and CDR2 from the germline V gene are SGHTA and FQGNSA. The CDR3 has 15 residues. V lost 2 bases and J lost 5, with 12 bases in between. Here the CDR3 reads CASSLNGGQTGELFF. CDR3 coding DNA: TGTGCCAGCAGCTTAAACGGGGGGCAGACCGGGGAGCTGTTTTTT.

This chain connects TRBV30 to TRBJ1-2; 7 bases line up with TRBD1. V lost 3 bases to trimming and J lost 8 bases; unmatched junction nucleotides: 9. Germline lookup yields CDR1 GTSNPN and CDR2 SVGIG (reference sequence). The CDR3 extends over 13 amino acids. CDR3 nucleotides: TGTGCCTGGAGCGTGACAGGGAGCGGAGGCTACACCTTC. Translation gives CAWSVTGSGGYTF.

The chain employs TRBV5-1 and TRBJ1-4, with unresolved D. CDR1 is SGHRS, CDR2 YFSETQ, per germline. V lost 4 bases and J lost 8, with 15 bases in between. The CDR3 sequence is 14 residues long. The chain's CDR3 is CASSGRAAGEKLFF. As DNA, the CDR3 is TGCGCCAGCAGCGGTAGGGCTGCCGGGGAAAAACTGTTTTTT.

Comments on this clonotype: A read error is possible here, since a much larger clone lies one base away. Because the CDR3 is missing its conserved closing phenylalanine or tryptophan, this is likely a read error. The chain has TRBV29-1 and TRBJ1-1; 7 positions agree with TRBD1. Germline CDR1 is SQVTM and CDR2 is ANQGSEA. The CDR3 consists of 12 residues. V lost 5 bases to trimming and J lost 3 bases; unmatched junction nucleotides: 3. The CDR3 DNA is TGCAGCGTTCACAGGGGTGACACTGAAGCTTTCTGT. It is translated as CSVHRGDTEAFC.

This clonotype turned up a few times. V is TRBV3-1 and J is TRBJ1-2, with 10 bases identical to TRBD1. CDR3 length: 15 amino acids. V shed 2 bases, J shed 7 bases, and the junction held 7 bases outside the gene matches. Per the germline V gene, CDR1 is LGHDT and CDR2 is YNNKEL (reference sequence). The CDR3, as DNA: TGTGCCAGCAGCCAACACGGACAGGGGGAAGGTGGCTACACCTTC. It encodes CASSQHGQGEGGYTF.

Ten or more counts support this clonotype. This rearrangement joins TRBV6-2 or TRBV6-3 to TRBJ2-7; the D gene is possibly TRBD2 (6 bases). Germline lookup yields CDR1 MNHEY and CDR2 SVGEGT. V was trimmed by 7 bases and J by 1 base, leaving 14 bases between them. The length of the CDR3 is 14 residues. CDR3 residues: CASTRAGISYEQYF. CDR3 in DNA: TGTGCCAGCACTCGGGCGGGGATATCCTACGAGCAGTACTTC.

At least ten counts were recorded for this clonotype. This chain links TRBV6-2 or TRBV6-3 with TRBJ2-1; 11 bases match TRBD1. Germline lookup yields CDR1 MNHEY and CDR2 SVGEGT. V shed 2 bases, J shed 4 bases, and the junction held 4 bases outside the gene matches. The CDR3 length is 16 residues. This chain's CDR3 is CASSYTGTGGYNEQFF. DNA for the CDR3: TGTGCCAGCAGTTACACCGGGACAGGGGGATACAATGAGCAGTTCTTC.

In its sample, this clonotype was seen many times. J is TRBJ2-2 and V is TRBV12-3 or TRBV12-4, with 9 bases identical to TRBD1. Trimming took 3 bases from V and 7 from J; bases not matched to a gene: 15. This CDR3 is 18 amino acids long. The CDR3 here is CASSFRRQGGWYGGELFF. The CDR3 region has the DNA TGTGCCAGCAGTTTTCGAAGACAGGGGGGCTGGTATGGCGGGGAGCTGTTTTTT.

This clonotype was found many times. The CDR3 sequence: CASSDPLGQKQVNSPLHF. The CDR3 DNA sequence: TGCGCCAGCAGTGACCCTCTTGGACAAAAACAAGTTAATTCACCCCTCCACTTT. The rearrangement uses TRBV10-2 and TRBJ1-6; a weak D match, TRBD1 (5 bases). Trimming stripped 3 bases from V and 6 bases from J, with 21 bases between. Germline CDR1 is WSHSY and CDR2 is SAAADI. CDR3 length equals 18 residues.

This clonotype was found a few times. The V and J genes are TRBV20-1 and TRBJ1-2; D gene ambiguous. Germline values: CDR1 DFQATT, CDR2 SNEGSKA (reference sequence). V was cut by 2 bases and J by 8 bases, with 12 bases left in between. This CDR3 has 12 residues. Here the CDR3 DNA reads TGCAGTGCTAGACCGAAGATGAGCGGCTACACCTTC. Its translation: CSARPKMSGYTF.

This clonotype showed up many times. The chain combines TRBV7-9 with TRBJ2-1; 7 bases map to TRBD2. The CDR3 has 16 amino acids. From germline, CDR1 is SEHNR and CDR2 FQNEAQ (reference sequence). The V gene end was trimmed by 0 bases and the J gene end by 9 bases; junction bases not matched to a gene: 11. For the CDR3, the DNA is TGTGCCAGCAGCTTAGCGAGGGGACTAAACTCCAGTGAGCAGTTCTTC. Translating gives CASSLARGLNSSEQFF.

The V and J genes are TRBV4-2 and TRBJ1-5; no definite D call. CDR3 length: 15 residues. From germline, CDR1 is LGHNA and CDR2 YNFKEQ. Trimming cost V 1 base and J 1 base, with 8 bases left between them. CDR3 sequence: CASSQAQESNQPQHF. The CDR3 bases are TGTGCCAGCAGCCAAGCACAAGAGAGCAATCAGCCCCAGCATTTT.

In this sample, this clonotype turned up many times. V gene TRBV7-2 combines with J gene TRBJ1-2; D remains ambiguous. The CDR3 sequence is 15 residues long. Trimming pared 2 bases from V and 2 bases from J, leaving 12 bases between. Germline assignment: CDR1 SGHTA and CDR2 FQGNSA. CDR3 in amino acids: CASSLLVSANYGYTF. Here the CDR3 DNA reads TGTGCCAGCAGCTTATTGGTCTCCGCGAACTATGGCTACACCTTC. The full variable domain, with the rest looked up from reference TRBV7-2 and TRBJ1-2, is GAGVSQSPSNKVTEKGKDVELRCDPISGHTALYWYRQSLGQGLEFLIYFQGNSAPDKSGLPSDRFSAERTGGSVSTLTIQRTQQEDSAVYLCASSLLVSANYGYTFGSGTRLTVV.

The V and J genes are TRBV19 and TRBJ1-3; D not certain. This CDR3 comprises 13 residues. Germline V gene lookup returns CDR1 LNHDA and CDR2 SQIVND (reference sequence). V lost 7 bases, J lost 1 base, and 8 bases lay in between. CDR3 amino acids: CASTPGSGNTIYF. Written as DNA, the CDR3 is TGTGCCAGTACCCCGGGATCTGGAAACACCATATATTTT.

This clonotype was seen repeatedly, ten times or more. The chain carries TRBV7-6 and TRBJ1-3; 9 bases are a match to TRBD1. V lost 4 bases to trimming and J lost 4 bases; unmatched junction nucleotides: 8. From germline, CDR1 is SGHVS and CDR2 FNYEAQ. This CDR3 is built from 16 residues. The CDR3 nucleotides read TGTGCCAGCAGCTCAGGACAGGGGATTTTCGGAAACACCATATATTTT. Translated: CASSSGQGIFGNTIYF.

In its sample, this clonotype was seen a few times. The J gene is TRBJ2-3, the V gene TRBV3-1; 8 bases map to TRBD2. CDR1 LGHDT and CDR2 YNNKEL come from the germline V gene (reference sequence). The V and J ends lost 0 bases and 6 bases, in that order; junction bases with no gene match: 8. The CDR3 length is 16 residues. CDR3 DNA: TGTGCCAGCAGCCAAGATCTCCGGGGGGGGCAGGATACGCAGTATTTT. Its translation: CASSQDLRGGQDTQYF.

The rearrangement uses TRBV15 and TRBJ1-4, with D possibly TRBD1 on 5 matching bases. With 5 bases removed from V and 4 bases from J, the gap between germline ends came to 14 bases. Germline-derived CDR1 and CDR2 are LNHNV and YYDKDF (reference sequence). The CDR3 spans 15 residues. CDR3 region: CATSPQRGYNEKLFF. CDR3 DNA sequence: TGTGCCACCAGCCCCCAACGGGGCTATAATGAAAAACTGTTTTTT. The full variable domain, in which reference TRBV15 and TRBJ1-4 provide the parts outside the CDR3, is DAMVIQNPRYQVTQFGKPVTLSCSQTLNHNVMYWYQQKSSQAPKLLFHYYDKDFNNEADTPDNFQSRRPNTSFCFLDIRSPGLGDTAMYLCATSPQRGYNEKLFFGSGTQLSVL.

This clonotype was counted ten times or more. The rearrangement links TRBV6-1 to TRBJ2-6, with D possibly being TRBD1 (6 bases). Germline lookup yields CDR1 MNHNS and CDR2 SASEGT. The CDR3 sequence is 15 residues long. Between the trimmed V and J ends, which lost 6 bases and 6 bases, there was a span of 15 bases. CDR3 sequence reads: CASRGTLREANVLTF. The CDR3 DNA reads as TGTGCCAGCAGGGGGACACTACGGGAGGCCAACGTCCTGACTTTC.

The chain links TRBV4-3 to TRBJ1-4; 7 bases fit TRBD1. V lost 1 base to trimming and J lost 4 bases; unmatched junction nucleotides: 9. The CDR3 contains 17 residues. In germline, CDR1 is LGHNA, CDR2 YSLEER. CDR3 sequence reads: CASSQGVPTGNNEKLFF. CDR3 bases: TGCGCCAGCAGCCAAGGGGTCCCGACAGGGAATAATGAAAAACTGTTTTTT.

This clonotype was observed a few times. Here the CDR3 DNA reads TGTGCCACCGGGTCGAATCGCGGGGTCCTTAATGAAAAACTGTTTTTT. Protein product: CATGSNRGVLNEKLFF. This rearrangement joins TRBV15 to TRBJ1-4; no reliable D call. V lost 8 bases and J 4 bases, leaving 20 bases between the germline ends. The CDR3 covers 16 residues. The germline V gene encodes CDR1 LNHNV and CDR2 YYDKDF (reference sequence).

J is TRBJ1-5 and V is TRBV29-1, with 9 bases lining up with TRBD1. The V and J ends lost 6 bases and 5 bases, in that order; junction bases with no gene match: 8. From germline, CDR1 is SQVTM and CDR2 ANQGSEA. The CDR3 runs to 14 residues. Here the CDR3 reads CSVSGTGQDQPQHF. Here the CDR3 DNA reads TGCAGCGTCTCCGGGACAGGGCAGGATCAGCCCCAGCATTTT.

This clonotype was detected only a few times. The gene calls are TRBV7-2 and TRBJ1-5; D call uncertain. The CDR3 contains 15 residues. From germline, CDR1 is SGHTA and CDR2 FQGNSA. Trimming took off 2 bases at V and 0 bases at J, with 8 bases between the two ends. CDR3 coding DNA: TGTGCCAGCAGCTTACCGGCCTTTAGCAATCAGCCCCAGCATTTT. Residues: CASSLPAFSNQPQHF.

This clonotype was counted only a few times. The chain links TRBV7-2 to TRBJ1-2; D is undetermined. From germline, CDR1 is SGHTA and CDR2 FQGNSA. V was trimmed by 0 bases and J by 5 bases, leaving 16 bases between them. The CDR3 runs 16 residues. The CDR3 DNA reads as TGTGCCAGCAGCTTAGCAAGGAGTAGTGAAGGATATGGCTACACCTTC. Its translation: CASSLARSSEGYGYTF.

As to this clonotype: Just one base apart from a much larger clone, this may be a read error. V gene TRBV5-1 combines with J gene TRBJ1-1, with no clear D. Germline values: CDR1 SGHRS, CDR2 YFSETQ. The CDR3 has 15 amino acids. CDR3 region: CASSLAQTMNTEPFF. The DNA for the CDR3 is TGCGCCAGCAGCTTGGCCCAGACGATGAACACTGAACCTTTCTTT.

The V and J genes are TRBV29-1 and TRBJ1-1; D gene unclear. V was shortened by 5 bases and J by 6 bases, with 16 bases between the two germline ends. This CDR3 has 13 amino acids. Germline CDR1 reads SQVTM; CDR2 reads ANQGSEA. The CDR3 DNA reads TGCAGCGTTAAGATGGGTCTGGGGTCTGAAGCTTTCTTT. Its protein is CSVKMGLGSEAFF.

The V and J genes are TRBV7-2 and TRBJ1-5; possible D gene TRBD1, 5 bases. Germline V gene lookup returns CDR1 SGHTA and CDR2 FQGNSA. The CDR3 totals 16 residues. Trimming stripped 2 bases from V and 0 bases from J, with 11 bases between. The CDR3 DNA follows: TGTGCCAGCAGCTTATCGGGGGTAGATAGCAATCAGCCCCAGCATTTT. Its translation is CASSLSGVDSNQPQHF.

This clonotype was picked up a small number of times. The chain recombines TRBV11-2 with TRBJ1-1; no definite D call. This CDR3 spans 12 amino acids. Trimming cost V 5 bases and J 3 bases, with 7 bases left between them. The germline CDR1 and CDR2 sequences are SGHAT and FQNNGV. CDR3 nucleotide sequence: TGTGCCAGCAGCGCAGGATACACTGAAGCTTTCTTT. Encoded protein: CASSAGYTEAFF.

This clonotype has only a few counts. This chain connects TRBV19 to TRBJ2-3, with 8 bases fitting TRBD1. V was pared by 4 bases and J by 1 base, with 7 bases of the junction left unmatched. The germline V gene has CDR1 LNHDA and CDR2 SQIVND (reference sequence). The CDR3 sequence is 16 residues long. The CDR3: CASSTTETGGTDTQYF. CDR3 nucleotide sequence: TGTGCCAGTAGTACCACCGAGACAGGGGGCACAGATACGCAGTATTTT.

The table lists this clonotype with many counts. The chain uses TRBV13 and TRBJ2-5, with TRBD2 matching over 8 bases. CDR1 and CDR2 (germline): PRHDT, FYEKMQ (reference sequence). Losses at the gene ends were 6 bases for V and 5 bases for J; bases not matched to a gene: 5. The CDR3 has 13 residues. The CDR3 region is CASSKRGQETQYF. As DNA, the CDR3 is TGTGCCAGCAGTAAGCGGGGGCAGGAGACCCAGTACTTC.

This clonotype has just a few counts. The chain links TRBV5-1 to TRBJ2-3, with TRBD1 matching over 8 bases. The CDR3 has 17 residues. Germline V gene data show CDR1 as SGHRS and CDR2 as YFSETQ. V lost 4 bases, J lost 4 bases, and 14 bases stayed unmatched. DNA for the CDR3: TGCGCCAGCAGCCTCGGACAGGGAATGGCCGCGGCAGATACGCAGTATTTT. It translates to CASSLGQGMAAADTQYF.

The V call is TRBV2, the J call TRBJ1-1, with 7 bases aligning to TRBD1. The J segment lost 1 base and the V segment lost 7 bases, leaving 3 bases of the junction unmatched. This CDR3 is 13 amino acids long. Germline values: CDR1 SNHLY, CDR2 FYNNEI. As DNA, the CDR3 is TGTGCCAGCACCTGGACAGGGAACACTGAAGCTTTCTTT. It specifies CASTWTGNTEAFF.